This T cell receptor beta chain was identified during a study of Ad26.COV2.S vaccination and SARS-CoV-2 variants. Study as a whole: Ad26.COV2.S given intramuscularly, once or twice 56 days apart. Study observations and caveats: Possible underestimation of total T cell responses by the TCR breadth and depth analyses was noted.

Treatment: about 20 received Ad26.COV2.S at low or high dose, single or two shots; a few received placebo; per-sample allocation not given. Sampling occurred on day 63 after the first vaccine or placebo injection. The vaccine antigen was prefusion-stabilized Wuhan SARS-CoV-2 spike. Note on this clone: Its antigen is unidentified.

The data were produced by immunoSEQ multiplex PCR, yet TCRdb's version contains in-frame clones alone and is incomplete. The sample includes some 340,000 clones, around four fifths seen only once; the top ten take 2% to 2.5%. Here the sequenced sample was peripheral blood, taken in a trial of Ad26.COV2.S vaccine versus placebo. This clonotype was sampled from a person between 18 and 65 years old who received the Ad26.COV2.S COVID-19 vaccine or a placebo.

CDR3 residues: CASSTPAGTQYF. The CDR3 region has the DNA TGTGCCAGCAGCACCCCGGCGGGTACCCAGTACTTC. This chain joins TRBV7-7 and TRBJ2-5; perhaps TRBD2 as D (5 bases). CDR3 length equals 12 residues. Germline-derived CDR1 and CDR2 are SSHAT and FNYEAQ (reference sequence). Trimming shortened V by 5 bases and J by 8 bases, and 12 bases separated the two germline ends.